This T cell receptor beta chain was found in a study of cytomegalovirus exposure and HLA in healthy donors. Overall study results and limits: The investigators catalogued 150 or so TCR beta chains as cytomegalovirus-associated. Generally TCR sequences proved uncommon, though certain public TCRs appeared in numerous donors.

Sequenced by immunoSEQ multiplex PCR; TCRdb stores in-frame clones only, minus some. Found here are 95,000 to 120,000 clones, roughly 95% of them singletons; the top ten hold 0.67%. The CDR3 has 15 amino acids. V was cut by 3 bases and J by 0 bases, with 6 bases left in between. CDR1 and CDR2 from the germline V gene are SGHTA and FQGTGA. With respect to this clone: No antigen is known for it.

The chain has TRBV7-3 and TRBJ2-6; possibly TRBD1 for D (5 bases). The clonotype comes from a woman aged 18-29 years in good health and CMV-seronegative. The sample was PBMCs. The CDR3 sequence: CASSFTGSGANVLTF. CDR3 sequence (DNA): TGTGCCAGCAGCTTTACAGGCTCTGGGGCCAACGTCCTGACTTTC.